These T cell receptor beta chains were read from a single sample in a study of identical twins. From the 5' RACE reads, TCRdb called clonotypes with MiXCR, one entry per CDR3 protein. The data contain 700,000 or so distinct CDR3 sequences, about 20% of them singletons. The same sample was also used in a study of T cells expressing NK-cell markers.

The sample comprised PBMCs. These receptor sequences come from a woman younger than 30 in good health. The CDR3 runs from the conserved cysteine through the conserved F or W. Fields, in order: CDR3 length, V gene, D gene, J gene, clone size, CDR3 protein, CDR3 DNA. The D gene is left open where the match is weak. A row's size may be missing; if present it is once, few, many or a size class.

>15|TRBV5-5|TRBD1|TRBJ2-7|many
CASSLVWDSRDEQYF
TGTGCCAGCAGCTTGGTTTGGGACAGTCGGGACGAGCAGTACTTC
>15|TRBV20-1|.|TRBJ2-5|few
CSARDRRATEETQYF
TGCAGTGCTAGAGATCGTCGGGCGACAGAAGAGACCCAGTACTTC
>13|TRBV12-3/TRBV12-4|.|TRBJ2-3|.
CASSSTYTDTQYF
TGTGCCAGCAGTTCAACTTACACAGATACGCAGTATTTT
>10|TRBV6-1|.|TRBJ2-7|.
CASSDNEQYF
TGTGCCAGCAGTGATAACGAGCAGTACTTC
>15|TRBV12-3/TRBV12-4|TRBD1|TRBJ1-2|.
CAVGTGGVQGTGYTF
TGTGCCGTCGGGACAGGGGGCGTCCAGGGGACTGGCTACACCTTC
>12|TRBV20-1|.|TRBJ2-7|many
CSANSGAYEQYF
TGCAGTGCTAACAGCGGCGCCTACGAGCAGTACTTC
>15|TRBV7-6|TRBD1|TRBJ2-3|many
CASSLRQGIEDTQYF
TGTGCCAGCAGCTTAAGACAGGGGATTGAAGATACGCAGTATTTT
>12|TRBV29-1|TRBD1|TRBJ1-2|few
CSVRPGQADYTF
TGCAGCGTACGCCCCGGACAGGCGGACTACACCTTC
>13|TRBV2|.|TRBJ1-2|.
CASSEQRLNGYTF
TGTGCCAGCAGTGAGCAACGCCTAAATGGCTACACCTTC
>15|TRBV3-1|.|TRBJ2-5|once
CATCQGQLTPETQYF
TGTGCCACCTGCCAAGGACAGTTGACCCCAGAGACCCAGTACTTC
>14|TRBV5-5|TRBD1|TRBJ2-7|.
CASARDRVPYEQYF
TGTGCCAGCGCCAGGGACAGGGTGCCCTACGAGCAGTACTTC
>15|TRBV4-3|.|TRBJ1-3|.
CASSQDGGTGNTIYF
TGCGCCAGCAGCCAAGATGGAGGGACCGGAAACACCATATATTTT
>15|TRBV9|.|TRBJ2-3|.
CASSVPHMGTDTQYF
TGTGCCAGCAGCGTCCCTCACATGGGCACAGATACGCAGTATTTT
>11|TRBV20-1|.|TRBJ2-1|.
CSQTENNEQFF
TGCAGCCAGACGGAGAACAATGAGCAGTTCTTC
>11|TRBV27|.|TRBJ1-4|many
CASSSNEKLFF
TGTGCCAGCAGCTCTAATGAAAAACTGTTTTTT
>15|TRBV4-1|.|TRBJ1-2|.
CASSQEWGNQQGYTF
TGCGCCAGCAGCCAAGAATGGGGCAACCAACAAGGCTACACCTTC
>14|TRBV20-1|.|TRBJ2-3|few
CSAEVRGRGDTQYF
TGCAGTGCTGAGGTACGGGGGAGAGGAGATACGCAGTATTTT
>16|TRBV20-1|.|TRBJ2-3|few
CSALHWGSPSTDTQYF
TGCAGTGCTTTACACTGGGGGAGCCCCAGCACAGATACGCAGTATTTT
>12|TRBV6-6|TRBD1|TRBJ2-7|few
CASRSTGDEQYF
TGTGCCAGCAGGTCAACAGGGGACGAGCAGTACTTC
>15|TRBV12-3/TRBV12-4|.|TRBJ1-5|few
CASSLGAGVGQPQHF
TGTGCCAGCAGTTTAGGGGCAGGGGTAGGCCAGCCCCAGCATTTT
>14|TRBV11-2|.|TRBJ2-4|.
CASSSLGTLDIQYF
TGTGCCAGCAGCTCACTTGGGACGCTAGACATTCAGTACTTC
>13|TRBV12-3/TRBV12-4|.|TRBJ2-1|few
CATQGSSYNEQFF
TGTGCCACGCAGGGTAGCTCCTACAATGAGCAGTTCTTC
>12|TRBV5-8|.|TRBJ1-2|.
CASSFAVYGYTF
TGTGCCAGCAGCTTCGCGGTCTATGGCTACACCTTC
>14|TRBV20-1|.|TRBJ1-2|few
CSAREDGYNYGYTF
TGCAGTGCTAGAGAAGACGGGTATAACTATGGCTACACCTTC
>17|TRBV14|.|TRBJ2-1|.
CASSQVKAASSYNEQFF
TGTGCCAGCAGCCAAGTGAAAGCGGCGAGCTCCTACAATGAGCAGTTCTTC
>16|TRBV13|.|TRBJ2-1|few
CASSLILGASYNEQFF
TGTGCCAGCAGCTTAATCCTCGGAGCCTCCTACAATGAGCAGTTCTTC
>13|TRBV10-3|.|TRBJ1-6|.
CATLGGWDSPLHF
TGTGCCACGCTAGGGGGTTGGGATTCACCCCTCCACTTT
>15|TRBV12-3/TRBV12-4|.|TRBJ2-2|few
CASRLDPRGTGELFF
TGTGCCAGCAGGCTCGATCCCCGAGGCACCGGGGAGCTGTTTTTT
>14|TRBV12-3/TRBV12-4|TRBD2|TRBJ2-3|.
CASSGGGALDTQYF
TGTGCCAGCTCAGGCGGGGGGGCTCTGGATACGCAGTATTTT
>14|TRBV9|.|TRBJ1-2|few
CASSVDGGNYGYTF
TGTGCCAGCAGCGTAGATGGAGGAAACTATGGCTACACCTTC
>12|TRBV30|.|TRBJ2-3|.
CAWSVHTNTQYF
TGTGCCTGGAGTGTACACACCAATACGCAGTATTTT
>14|TRBV6-1|.|TRBJ1-4|few
CASTGSRTNEKLFF
TGTGCCAGCACCGGTTCGAGAACTAATGAAAAACTGTTTTTT
>12|TRBV7-3|.|TRBJ1-3|.
CASKGAGNTIYF
TGTGCCAGCAAGGGGGCTGGAAACACCATATATTTT
>15|TRBV25-1|TRBD1|TRBJ1-6|few
CASSEGGSGGSPLHF
TGTGCCAGCAGTGAAGGCGGTTCAGGGGGTTCACCCCTCCACTTT
>14|TRBV7-9|.|TRBJ1-1|few
CASSPPSRNTEAFF
TGTGCCAGCAGCCCACCATCGAGGAACACTGAAGCTTTCTTT
>17|TRBV7-9|TRBD2|TRBJ2-1|once
CASSSPLAGRSYNEQFF
TGTGCCAGCAGCTCGCCTCTAGCGGGAAGGTCCTACAATGAGCAGTTCTTC
>13|TRBV7-2|.|TRBJ2-3|few
CASSAIGTDTQYF
TGTGCCAGCAGCGCGATAGGCACAGATACGCAGTATTTT
>15|TRBV6-2/TRBV6-3|TRBD2|TRBJ2-3|many
CASSETSGRGDTQYF
TGTGCCAGCAGTGAGACTAGCGGGAGGGGAGATACGCAGTATTTT